The rows below give T cell receptor beta chains drawn from one sample of a study of blood T cell repertoires in COVID-19. The table came from immunoSEQ multiplex PCR; TCRdb's copy has only in-frame clones and leaves some out. Among about 93,000 clones, around four fifths were seen once, and the ten largest hold roughly 15%. Material: peripheral blood. These TCRs come from a human donor in a cohort sampled during active COVID-19. Both conserved end residues are part of each CDR3. The order of the fields is V gene, CDR3 protein.

TRBV6-5	CASSQLVFGQPQHF
TRBV7-8	CASSPRQLTNTGELFF
TRBV5-1	CASSLEGGGENEQFF
TRBV5-4	CASSLQGQANTEAFF
TRBV9	CASSARSGTEAFF
TRBV7-9	CASSPTGGHADTQYF
TRBV28	CASSLRSGELFF
TRBV6-5	CASSTLTGGIYEQYF
TRBV28	CASSGGSLNQPQHF
TRBV6-1	CASSEYGGVDTGELFF
TRBV7-2	CASSFQISNYGYTF
TRBV5-1	CASSFGTSMHEQFF
TRBV18	CASSSRQGSNQPQHF
TRBV5-1	CASSGASGRTDTQYF
TRBV28	CASSPQFSSYNEQFF
TRBV29-1	CSVAQGDGNTIYF
TRBV3-1/TRBV3-2	CASSLNTGTGKGYTF
TRBV7-2	CASSKTLAGETQYF
TRBV21-1	CASSRSGTKYGYTF
TRBV28	CASSSPGGEETQYF
TRBV28	CASSFFGAANYGYTF
TRBV3-1/TRBV3-2	CASSQGQGASAAFF
TRBV21-1	CASSMLAGGYNEQFF
TRBV3-1/TRBV3-2	CASSGGHNTEAFF
TRBV5-1	CASSLVGQPEAFF
TRBV14	CASSYRQDLNTEAFF
TRBV7-3	CASSSTPGQGHAFF
TRBV2	CASSGTGGNQQYF
TRBV6-5	CASSYRRQGVEQYF
TRBV2	CASRGGLAGYNEQFF
TRBV29-1	CSVDVTSGGVDTQYF
TRBV12-3/TRBV12-4	CASSFEQGGKAFF
TRBV29-1	CSAGSPQASPEQYF
TRBV2	CASRDRAYEQYF
TRBV7-9	CASSLLTGGSSYEQYF
TRBV7-9	CASSYSGGIGNEQFF
TRBV27	CASTYYRDNSPLHF
TRBV12-1	CASTNGHGGCEAFF
TRBV5-1	CASSPSSGSYEQYF
TRBV5-6	CASSQSLGSYNQPQHF
TRBV27	CASRAGGSYNEQFF
TRBV19	CASRMSGTANNEQFF
TRBV28	CASRPKIAGDYEQYF
TRBV5-6	CASSSYIDRNIQYF
TRBV7-9	CASSSAGAGTGPNEKLFF
TRBV19	CASSLSQGNNQPQHF
TRBV6-5	CASSYSYSYEQYF
TRBV7-6	CASSIRDRAEAFF
TRBV25-1	CASTTAGVGLNEQFF
TRBV7-9	CASSLGQQFNEKLFF
TRBV15	CATSRDRTGRSPETQYF
TRBV19	CASSATSVASGELFF
TRBV7-9	CASSLRDKYEQYF
TRBV18	CASSPPGTNQGAREQFF
TRBV6-5	CASTRGDRDTQPQHF
TRBV6-6	CASSYSEGGGSPLHF
TRBV4-2	CASSQASGTGVMNTEAFF
TRBV16	CASSQRPRTGQPQHF
TRBV28	CASSLGYGNSPLHF